The rows below give T cell receptor beta chains drawn from one sample of a study of cytotoxic CD8 clonotypes in ibrutinib-treated CLL. TCRdb's table, derived via immunoSEQ multiplex PCR, lists solely in-frame clones and lacks some. The sample carries roughly 250,000 clones, around three quarters recorded once. The material was PBMCs, obtained after 24 months of ibrutinib treatment. The receptors come from a human donor with chronic lymphocytic leukemia. The CDR3 runs from the conserved cysteine through the conserved F or W. D genes are given only for firm matches.

V	D	J	CDR3
TRBV6-5	-	TRBJ2-7	CASSYSGSYEQYF
TRBV18	-	TRBJ2-3	CASSPRRIITGRWTDTQYF
TRBV7-9	-	TRBJ1-4	CASSRRVDNEKLFF
TRBV28	TRBD2	TRBJ2-3	CASSFGLAADTQYF
TRBV6-1	-	TRBJ2-3	CASSEGVARVTDTQYF
TRBV11-2	-	TRBJ2-7	CASSFWGYEQYF
TRBV30	TRBD2	TRBJ2-2	CAWKWGGPTGELFF
TRBV6-6	-	TRBJ1-1	CASASDRRAFF
TRBV27	-	TRBJ2-1	CASTPGGGPYNEQFF
TRBV4-2	-	TRBJ2-1	CASSQGDGGASPYNEQFF
TRBV4-3	TRBD2	TRBJ2-1	CASSQDFKREIYEQFF
TRBV9	-	TRBJ1-3	CASSLRPEPSSGNTIYF
TRBV12-5	-	TRBJ2-7	CARNGQPPYEQYF
TRBV9	TRBD2	TRBJ2-7	CASSFGTSGSYEQYF
TRBV7-3	-	TRBJ2-7	CASSPQGGYEQYF
TRBV13	TRBD2	TRBJ2-2	CASSLQNRLAKVTGELFF
TRBV5-8	-	TRBJ2-1	CARGGLQFF
TRBV2	-	TRBJ1-1	CASSDRGRIYAEAFF
TRBV6-5	-	TRBJ1-5	CASSYYVGNQPQHF
TRBV7-9	-	TRBJ1-2	CASSRTLGYTF
TRBV4-3	-	TRBJ2-5	CASSQEGSSETQYF
TRBV19	TRBD2	TRBJ2-1	CASPGLAGLWFF
TRBV11-3	-	TRBJ2-1	CASSLGSVNEQFF
TRBV29-1	-	TRBJ1-2	CSVMTQGYGYTF
TRBV27	-	TRBJ1-1	CASSLERSTEAFF
TRBV28	-	TRBJ1-1	CASTNGGGLEAFF
TRBV6-5	TRBD1	TRBJ2-5	CASSYRDRGLGETQYF
TRBV4-3	TRBD1	TRBJ1-4	CASSQVQGATNEKLFF
TRBV6-5	TRBD1	TRBJ1-5	CASSSTGEGNQPQHF
TRBV10-3	TRBD2	TRBJ2-1	CAISESTSEGNEQFF
TRBV11-3	-	TRBJ2-1	CASSLGFDEQFF
TRBV9	-	TRBJ2-7	CASSVGGSSYEQYF
TRBV18	-	TRBJ2-7	CASSPPSSYEQYF
TRBV2	-	TRBJ1-5	CASDSLNQPQHF
TRBV19	-	TRBJ2-1	CASSIDATGRILGKTNEQFF
TRBV29-1	TRBD2	TRBJ2-5	CSVGVKGRGETQYF
TRBV28	-	TRBJ1-2	CASSAADYGYTF
TRBV15	TRBD2	TRBJ2-1	CATSGPSGRAYNEQFF
TRBV23-1	-	TRBJ1-5	CASTPCGGASEPQHF
TRBV28	-	TRBJ2-5	CASGTDGQETQYF
TRBV5-8	-	TRBJ1-4	CASSLYMGEKNEKLFF
TRBV7-6	-	TRBJ1-4	CASSLQATNEKLFF
TRBV18	-	TRBJ1-5	CASSRGPGDQPQHF
TRBV11-2	TRBD2	TRBJ2-5	CASTLAGLAETQYF
TRBV9	-	TRBJ1-5	CASSVVLQPQHF
TRBV5-1	TRBD1	TRBJ2-1	CASSLVPGGYNEQFF
TRBV5-1	-	TRBJ2-1	CASSSSGLGYLSSYNEQFF
TRBV29-1	TRBD1	TRBJ2-5	CSVERTGETQYF
TRBV28	TRBD1	TRBJ2-7	CASSGGQVAYEQYF